Included here is one TCR beta chain sequence, with context. As yet, its antigen is unknown. Germline-derived CDR1 and CDR2 are GTSNPN and SVGIG (reference sequence). V was clipped by 2 bases and J by 1 base; unmatched bases: 17. This CDR3 spans 20 amino acids. The data derive from a study of cytomegalovirus exposure and HLA in healthy donors. Study summary: Around 76% of 398 genotyped donors fell in the Caucasian-associated ancestry cluster.

With 60 Vbeta and 13 Jbeta primers, the PCR was carried out. The table came from immunoSEQ multiplex PCR; TCRdb's copy has only in-frame clones and leaves some out. This sample carries some 130,000 clones, about 83% of them seen once, and the ten largest clones take 4% to 6.5%. Findings of the study overall: A later analysis by the authors found several of the most significant clusters apparently linked to common viral pathogens.

Input material: PBMCs. This chain links TRBV30 with TRBJ2-1, with 10 bases aligning to TRBD1. This TCR was sampled from a woman aged 25 to 39 in good health and CMV-seronegative. CDR3 nucleotide sequence: TGTGCCTGGAGTAACAGGGGACAGGGGTCTTCGAGGCTATCCTACAATGAGCAGTTCTTC. Translated: CAWSNRGQGSSRLSYNEQFF. The variable domain in full, with the rest retrieved from reference TRBV30 and TRBJ2-1, is SQTIHQWPATLVQPVGSPLSLECTVEGTSNPNLYWYRQAAGRGLQLLFYSVGIGQISSEVPQNLSASRPQDRQFILSSKKLLLSDSGFYLCAWSNRGQGSSRLSYNEQFFGPGTRLTVL.